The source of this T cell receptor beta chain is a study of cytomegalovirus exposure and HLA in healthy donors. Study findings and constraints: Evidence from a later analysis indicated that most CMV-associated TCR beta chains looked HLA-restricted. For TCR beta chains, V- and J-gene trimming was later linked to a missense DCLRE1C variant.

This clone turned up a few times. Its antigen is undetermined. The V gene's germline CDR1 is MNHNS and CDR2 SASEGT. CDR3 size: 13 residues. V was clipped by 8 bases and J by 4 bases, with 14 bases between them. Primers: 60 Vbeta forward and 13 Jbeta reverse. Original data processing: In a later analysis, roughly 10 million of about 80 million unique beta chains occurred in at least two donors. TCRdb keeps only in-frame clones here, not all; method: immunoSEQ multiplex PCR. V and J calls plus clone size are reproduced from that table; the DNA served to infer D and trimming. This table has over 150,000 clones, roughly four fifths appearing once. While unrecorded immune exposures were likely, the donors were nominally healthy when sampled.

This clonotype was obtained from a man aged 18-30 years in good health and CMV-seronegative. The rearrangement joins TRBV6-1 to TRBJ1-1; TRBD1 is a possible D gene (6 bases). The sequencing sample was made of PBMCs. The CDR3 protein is CASRTVIGTEAFF. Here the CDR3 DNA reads TGTGCCAGCCGGACAGTAATCGGCACTGAAGCTTTCTTT.